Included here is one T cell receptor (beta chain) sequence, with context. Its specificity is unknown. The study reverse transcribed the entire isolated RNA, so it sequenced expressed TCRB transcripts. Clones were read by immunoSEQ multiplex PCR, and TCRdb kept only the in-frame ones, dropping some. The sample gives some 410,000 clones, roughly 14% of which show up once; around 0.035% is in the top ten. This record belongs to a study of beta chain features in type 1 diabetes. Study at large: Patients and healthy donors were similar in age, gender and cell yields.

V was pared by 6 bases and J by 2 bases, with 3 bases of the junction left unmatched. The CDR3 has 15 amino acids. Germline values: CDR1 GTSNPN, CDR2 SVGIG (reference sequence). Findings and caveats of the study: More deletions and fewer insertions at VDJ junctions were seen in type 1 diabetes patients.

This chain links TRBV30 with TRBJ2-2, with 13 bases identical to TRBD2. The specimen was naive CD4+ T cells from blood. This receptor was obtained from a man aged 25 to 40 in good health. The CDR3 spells CACRGLAGNTGELFF. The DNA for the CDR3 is TGTGCCTGTAGGGGACTAGCGGGAAACACCGGGGAGCTGTTTTTT. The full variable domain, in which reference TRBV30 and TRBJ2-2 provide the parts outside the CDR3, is SQTIHQWPATLVQPVGSPLSLECTVEGTSNPNLYWYRQAAGRGLQLLFYSVGIGQISSEVPQNLSASRPQDRQFILSSKKLLLSDSGFYLCACRGLAGNTGELFFGEGSRLTVL.